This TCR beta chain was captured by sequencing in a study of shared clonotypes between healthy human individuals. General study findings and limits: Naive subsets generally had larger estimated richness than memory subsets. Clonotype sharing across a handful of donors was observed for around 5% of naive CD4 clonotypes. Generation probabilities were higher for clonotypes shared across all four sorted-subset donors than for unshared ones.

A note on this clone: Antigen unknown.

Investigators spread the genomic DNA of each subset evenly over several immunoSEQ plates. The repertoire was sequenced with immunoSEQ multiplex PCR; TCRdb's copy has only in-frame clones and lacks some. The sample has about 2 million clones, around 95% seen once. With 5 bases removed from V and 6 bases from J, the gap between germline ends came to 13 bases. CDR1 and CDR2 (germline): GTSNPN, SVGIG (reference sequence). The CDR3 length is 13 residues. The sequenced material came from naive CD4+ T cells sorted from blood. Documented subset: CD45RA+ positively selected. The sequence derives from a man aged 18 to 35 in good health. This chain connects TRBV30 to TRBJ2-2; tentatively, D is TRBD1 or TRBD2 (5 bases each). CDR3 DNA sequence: TGTGCCTGGGGGACGGGGCCGCCCGGGGAGCTGTTTTTT. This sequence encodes CAWGTGPPGELFF.